What follows are 26 T cell receptor beta chains derived from one specimen sequenced in a study of blood T cell repertoires in COVID-19. The data were produced by immunoSEQ multiplex PCR, yet TCRdb's version contains in-frame clones alone and is incomplete. The data contain approximately 180,000 clones, about 88% of them singletons. Sequencing was carried out using peripheral blood. These receptors were taken from a man aged 35-49 years with active or convalescent COVID-19.

This clone was recorded once. V usage is TRBV19 and J usage is TRBJ2-7, with 11 bases fitting TRBD1. The J segment lost 4 bases and the V segment lost 6 bases, leaving 5 bases of the junction unmatched. The CDR3 covers 14 residues. The germline V gene has CDR1 LNHDA and CDR2 SQIVND (reference sequence). Written as DNA, the CDR3 is TGTGCCAGTAGAGGACAGGGGGCGTTATACGAGCAGTACTTC. Amino acids: CASRGQGALYEQYF.

V and J are TRBV30 and TRBJ1-5; a possible D gene is TRBD1 (5 bases). V lost 1 base, J lost 5 bases, and 9 bases lay in between. Per the germline V gene, CDR1 is GTSNPN and CDR2 is SVGIG (reference sequence). There are 13 residues in the CDR3. Written as DNA, the CDR3 is TGTGCCTGGAGTGGGGGCAACGATCAGCCCCAGCATTTT. Protein: CAWSGGNDQPQHF.

The rearrangement joins TRBV28 to TRBJ2-1, with D unclear. This CDR3 has 13 amino acids. Germline CDR1 MDHEN, CDR2 SYDVKM. V lost 8 bases to trimming and J lost 5 bases, with 13 bases between them. CDR3 DNA: TGTGCCAGCTTGACTTCTTTGAACAATGAGCAGTTCTTC. This translates into CASLTSLNNEQFF.

V is TRBV6-6 and J is TRBJ2-1, with 8 positions matching TRBD1. CDR1 is MNHNY, CDR2 SVGAGI, per germline (reference sequence). Trimming at V came to 5 bases and at J to 5 bases, leaving 11 bases not matched to a gene. CDR3 length: 16 residues. The chain's CDR3 is CASSRTGTGKNNEQFF. CDR3 DNA sequence: TGTGCCAGCAGTCGAACCGGGACAGGCAAAAACAATGAGCAGTTCTTC.

The CDR3 loop reads CASSLGRRVYEQYF. In nucleotides, the CDR3 is TGCGCCAGCAGCTTGGGACGGAGGGTATACGAGCAGTACTTC. The chain joins TRBV5-1 to TRBJ2-7; a weak D match, TRBD2 (6 bases). Germline assignment: CDR1 SGHRS and CDR2 YFSETQ. V lost 0 bases and J 4 bases, leaving 11 bases between the germline ends. There are 14 residues in the CDR3. Full variable domain (rest looked up from reference TRBV5-1 and TRBJ2-7): KAGVTQTPRYLIKTRGQQVTLSCSPISGHRSVSWYQQTPGQGLQFLFEYFSETQRNKGNFPGRFSGRQFSNSRSEMNVSTLELGDSALYLCASSLGRRVYEQYFGPGTRLTVT.

V is TRBV4-2 and J is TRBJ2-2, with 7 bases aligning to TRBD1. The junction had 3 bases not matched to a gene; V was cut back by 4 bases and J by 1 base. Germline V gene sequence: CDR1 LGHNA, CDR2 YNFKEQ. This CDR3 is 15 amino acids long. The CDR3 coding sequence is TGTGCCAGCAGCCTTACAGGGGAGAACACCGGGGAGCTGTTTTTT. Protein sequence: CASSLTGENTGELFF.

The rearrangement links TRBV5-1 to TRBJ2-7, with TRBD2 matching over 12 bases. J gave up 5 bases and V 0 bases, and 6 bases lay outside the gene matches. The length of the CDR3 is 16 residues. Germline V gives CDR1 SGHRS, CDR2 YFSETQ. The CDR3 DNA reads TGCGCCAGCAGCTTGGAACTAGCGGGGGGCCTGGACGAGCAGTACTTC. Protein sequence: CASSLELAGGLDEQYF.

The chain is built from TRBV9 and TRBJ1-2, with D possibly TRBD1 on 6 matching bases. This CDR3 is built from 15 residues. Germline CDR1 and CDR2: SGDLS and YYNGEE. V was pared by 0 bases and J by 6 bases, with 15 bases between. The CDR3, as DNA: TGTGCCAGCAGCGTAGAGCGGGGGGCTGGAGATGGCTACACCTTC. It specifies CASSVERGAGDGYTF.

In the case of this clone: A junction end diverges from the germline sequence, so it may reflect a read error. This chain joins TRBV3-1 (or the pseudogene TRBV3-2) and TRBJ2-5; 8 bases align to TRBD2. Germline CDR1 is LGHDT and CDR2 is YNNKEL (reference sequence). This CDR3 comprises 16 residues. CDR3 nucleotide sequence: TGTGCCAGCAGTCGAGCAGCGGGAGTATTCCAAGAGACTCAGTACTTC. It yields the protein CASSRAAGVFQETQYF.

This rearrangement joins TRBV13 to TRBJ1-3; D is unclear. V shed 2 bases and J shed 4 bases, with 3 bases lying between them. Germline V gene sequence: CDR1 PRHDT, CDR2 FYEKMQ (reference sequence). This CDR3 contains 12 residues. The CDR3 sequence is CASSLTGNTIYF. In nucleotides, the CDR3 is TGTGCCAGCAGCTTAACAGGAAACACCATATATTTT.

The rearrangement uses TRBV9 and TRBJ2-3, with a possible D match to TRBD2 (5 bases). The CDR3 is 14 residues long. The V end lost 4 bases, the J end lost 5 bases, and 14 bases lay between the germline ends. Germline CDR1 reads SGDLS; CDR2 reads YYNGEE. The CDR3 protein is CASSPNPAGDTQYF. As DNA, the CDR3 is TGTGCCAGCAGCCCGAATCCGGCGGGAGATACGCAGTATTTT.

The chain uses TRBV5-6 and TRBJ1-2, with a possible D match to TRBD1 (6 bases). Trimming removed 3 bases at V and 4 bases at J, with 19 bases between. CDR3 length: 16 residues. Germline values: CDR1 SGHDT, CDR2 YYEEEE. The CDR3 region is CASSSMTSMGAYGYTF. The CDR3 DNA is TGTGCCAGCAGCTCAATGACTTCTATGGGGGCCTATGGCTACACCTTC.

J is TRBJ1-1 and V is TRBV5-1; TRBD1 matches 10 bases. This CDR3 contains 16 residues. Germline loops: CDR1 SGHRS, CDR2 YFSETQ. Trimming took 0 bases from V and 5 from J; bases not matched to a gene: 7. CDR3 DNA: TGCGCCAGCAGCTTGGGACAGGGGGCATGGAAAACTGAAGCTTTCTTT. Its protein product is CASSLGQGAWKTEAFF.

The CDR3 DNA follows: TGTGCCAGCACGAGGTCGGGGTTGAAAGGAAACACCATATATTTT. It encodes CASTRSGLKGNTIYF. V is TRBV19 and J is TRBJ1-3, with D uncertain. Germline V gene data show CDR1 as LNHDA and CDR2 as SQIVND (reference sequence). This CDR3 region has 15 residues. Trimming stripped 9 bases from V and 4 bases from J, with 19 bases between. The entire variable domain, with the rest obtained from reference TRBV19 and TRBJ1-3, is as follows: DGGITQSPKYLFRKEGQNVTLSCEQNLNHDAMYWYRQDPGQGLRLIYYSQIVNDFQKGDIAEGYSVSREKKESFPLTVTSAQKNPTAFYLCASTRSGLKGNTIYFGEGSWLTVV.

V is TRBV10-3 and J is TRBJ1-4; D unresolved. The V and J ends lost 2 bases and 4 bases respectively, with 8 bases between them. This CDR3 has 14 residues. Germline-derived CDR1 and CDR2 are ENHRY and SYGVKD. The CDR3 loop reads CAISEIESNEKLFF. In DNA form, the CDR3 reads TGTGCCATCAGTGAGATTGAGAGTAATGAAAAACTGTTTTTT.

The gene calls are TRBV5-1 and TRBJ1-1; TRBD1 agrees at 8 bases. The V gene's germline CDR1 is SGHRS and CDR2 YFSETQ. This CDR3 spans 15 amino acids. The V gene end was trimmed by 3 bases and the J gene end by 1 base; junction bases not matched to a gene: 5. The CDR3 DNA sequence: TGCGCCAGCAGCTCCCGACAGGGGCAGAACACTGAAGCTTTCTTT. Translated: CASSSRQGQNTEAFF.

The chain combines TRBV28 with TRBJ1-1, with a weak D call TRBD1 (6 bases). Germline V lookup: CDR1 MDHEN, CDR2 SYDVKM. Trimming shortened V by 7 bases and J by 3 bases, and 12 bases separated the two germline ends. The CDR3 is made up of 13 amino acids. CDR3 DNA sequence: TGTGCCAGCAACCAGGACAGATACACTGAAGCTTTCTTT. Protein: CASNQDRYTEAFF.

The chain combines TRBV19 with TRBJ1-1, with D unclear. Trimming stripped 5 bases from V and 0 bases from J, with 19 bases between. CDR3 length: 17 amino acids. The germline gives CDR1 LNHDA, CDR2 SQIVND (reference sequence). CDR3: CASSRRGFDVLNTEAFF. The CDR3, as DNA: TGTGCCAGTAGTCGGCGCGGGTTCGATGTGCTGAACACTGAAGCTTTCTTT.

This sequence joins TRBV12-3 or TRBV12-4 and TRBJ1-1; D may be TRBD1 (5 bases). This CDR3 spans 13 amino acids. V dropped 5 bases and J dropped 1 base, with 8 bases sitting between them. CDR3 coding DNA: TGTGCCAGCAGTATGACAGAGAACACTGAAGCTTTCTTT. Its translation is CASSMTENTEAFF.

This clone was seen a handful of times. V gene TRBV6-1 combines with J gene TRBJ1-5; D remains ambiguous. This CDR3 spans 15 amino acids. CDR1 is MNHNS, CDR2 SASEGT, per germline. Trimming cost V 0 bases and J 6 bases, with 12 bases left between them. The DNA of the CDR3 is TGTGCCAGCAGTGAAGCTGGGCCGGCGGGTCAGCCCCAGCATTTT. Its protein is CASSEAGPAGQPQHF.

The chain has TRBV2 and TRBJ2-3; a weak D match, TRBD1 (6 bases). Germline V lookup: CDR1 SNHLY, CDR2 FYNNEI. Trimming removed 7 bases at V and 0 bases at J, with 11 bases between. This CDR3 is built from 14 residues. DNA of the CDR3: TGTGCCAGCACAGTGACAGGAAGCACAGATACGCAGTATTTT. This encodes CASTVTGSTDTQYF.

V gene TRBV6-5 combines with J gene TRBJ2-5, with 10 bases lining up with TRBD1. CDR3 length: 15 residues. V lost 6 bases, J lost 2 bases, and 6 bases stayed unmatched. Per the germline V gene, CDR1 is MNHEY and CDR2 is SVGAGI. CDR3 sequence: CASRADRGRQETQYF. The CDR3 coding sequence is TGTGCCAGCAGGGCAGACAGGGGGCGTCAAGAGACCCAGTACTTC.

This clone was seen a single time. The gene calls are TRBV3-1 (or the pseudogene TRBV3-2) and TRBJ1-1, with TRBD1 as a possible D gene (6 bases). Germline-derived CDR1 and CDR2 are LGHDT and YNNKEL (reference sequence). The germline V and J ends were trimmed by 3 bases and 10 bases, with 18 bases remaining between them. This CDR3 spans 14 amino acids. The CDR3 region is CASSHQSGQIRAFF. CDR3 DNA sequence: TGTGCCAGCAGCCACCAATCCGGACAGATCCGAGCTTTCTTT.

This rearrangement joins TRBV27 to TRBJ2-2, with D perhaps matching TRBD2 (6 bases). V gave up 10 bases and J gave up 3 bases, with 15 bases separating them. This CDR3 comprises 14 residues. Germline V CDR1 and CDR2: MNHEY, SMNVEV (reference sequence). The DNA for the CDR3 is TGTGCCACCCGCGATTGGGGGGACACCGGGGAGCTGTTTTTT. It codes for CATRDWGDTGELFF.

The V and J genes are TRBV7-2 and TRBJ2-4, with TRBD2 as a possible D gene (7 bases). Deletions cut 5 bases from V and 2 bases from J, with 19 bases between. CDR3 length equals 17 residues. Germline V gene sequence: CDR1 SGHTA, CDR2 FQGNSA. CDR3 sequence (DNA): TGTGCCAGCAGCCCCAGCATAGGGGGGGGAACCAAAAACATTCAGTACTTC. Protein product: CASSPSIGGGTKNIQYF.

This clone was counted a single time. The CDR3 reads CATSRDVGGDEKLFF. Here the CDR3 DNA reads TGTGCCACCAGCAGAGATGTAGGGGGCGATGAAAAACTGTTTTTT. The chain recombines TRBV15 with TRBJ1-4; 7 nucleotides line up with TRBD1. With 0 bases clipped from V and 6 bases from J, the junction kept 4 bases outside the gene matches. This CDR3 has 15 residues. Looked up from germline, CDR1 is LNHNV and CDR2 is YYDKDF (reference sequence). The entire variable domain, with the rest obtained from reference TRBV15 and TRBJ1-4, is as follows: DAMVIQNPRYQVTQFGKPVTLSCSQTLNHNVMYWYQQKSSQAPKLLFHYYDKDFNNEADTPDNFQSRRPNTSFCFLDIRSPGLGDTAMYLCATSRDVGGDEKLFFGSGTQLSVL.